The following is a T cell receptor beta chain sequence with its context. Its cognate antigen is unknown. This record belongs to a study of cytomegalovirus exposure and HLA in healthy donors. All the people who gave samples were healthy bone marrow donors. This PCR relied on a set of 60 Vbeta primers and 13 Jbeta primers. This table comes from immunoSEQ multiplex PCR, and its TCRdb copy is limited to in-frame clones, with some not included. This sample has about 35,000 clones, with 84% found just once. Germline V gene lookup returns CDR1 MDHEN and CDR2 SYDVKM. V lost 5 bases and J lost 3, with 8 bases in between. The CDR3 spans 12 residues. Study-wide findings and caveats: Researchers catalogued approximately 170 TCR beta chains as cytomegalovirus-associated. Later analysis associated a missense DCLRE1C variant with TCR beta V- and J-gene trimming.

This TCR derives from a woman aged 18-29 years in good health and CMV-seronegative. The V and J genes are TRBV28 and TRBJ2-7, with a tentative D call TRBD1 (6 bases). Sequenced material: PBMCs. The CDR3 loop is CASSMDSYEQYF. DNA of the CDR3: TGTGCCAGCAGTATGGACAGCTACGAGCAGTACTTC.